This TCR beta chain was recovered during a study of T cells after yellow fever vaccination. Looking at the study overall: The authors prepared low-cell-number fractions using SMART-Seq v4 Ultra Low Input. General study results and limits: Detected again after the booster were most primary-vaccination clones, at 95% to 98% CD4 and about 89% CD8. The CD4 and CD8 compartments had a small share of their clonotypes in common.

5'RACE template switching generated TCR cDNA, adding a universal primer site and UMIs. TCRdb re-analysed the 5' RACE reads in MiXCR, keeping a single row per CDR3 protein. The sample lists roughly 160,000 distinct CDR3 sequences, roughly 8.8% seen once, with about 40% in the top ten. CDR3 length: 17 residues. The V gene's germline CDR1 is SGHTA and CDR2 FQGNSA. After removal of 5 bases from V and 5 bases from J, the junction contained 15 bases not matched to a gene. Remarks on this clonotype: The antigen is unknown.

The sequencing used CD8+ T cells sorted from PBMCs, collected 45 days after the yellow fever booster vaccination. This chain joins TRBV7-2 and TRBJ2-5, with TRBD1 identical over 9 bases. The receptor was isolated from a man aged 18 to 35 who received the YFV17D yellow fever vaccine. Written as DNA, the CDR3 is TGTGCCAGCAGCCAGATAATACCACCTGGACAGGGGGAGACCCAGTACTTC. As protein: CASSQIIPPGQGETQYF.